Detailed here is one T cell receptor (beta chain). The antigen remains undetermined. One junction end disagrees with the germline gene, perhaps due to a read error. Molecular barcoded adaptors covering alpha/delta and beta/gamma chains were used on 400 ng RNA. TCRdb re-called the reads with MiXCR, one entry per CDR3 protein. This sample has 93,000 or so distinct CDR3 sequences, with 20% to 25% found just once. CDR1 is SEHNR, CDR2 FQNEAQ, per germline (reference sequence). CDR3 length: 13 amino acids. The data were obtained in a study of read filtering for tumor transcriptome and immune sequencing. Study-level background: IR-seq gave about 3.5 to 10.27 million TCR reads per sample; RNA-seq gave about 80 to 1,400. Points from the study as a whole: Single-read clonotypes: about 83% of IR-seq clonotypes (around 3.5% of reads), 60% to 75% of RNA-seq clonotypes (approximately 49% of reads).

V is TRBV7-9 and J is TRBJ2-7; 7 nucleotides line up with TRBD1. This TCR derives from a donor aged 40 or over with multiple myeloma. Sequences were obtained from a population of CD138-negative cells sorted from bone marrow. The CDR3 loop reads CASRLGQVYEQYF. The DNA for the CDR3 is TGTGCCAGCAGATTAGGACAGGTCTACGAGCAGTACTTC.